A selection of T cell receptor beta chains follows, all from one sample in a study of cytomegalovirus exposure and HLA in healthy donors. Profiled with immunoSEQ multiplex PCR; TCRdb holds only in-frame clones, not every one. The data contain about 200,000 clones, around 77% of them seen just once; the ten biggest clones take up about 2.8%. The sample comprised PBMCs. The receptors here all came from a woman under 40 in good health and CMV-seronegative. The CDR3 runs from the conserved cysteine through the conserved F or W. Each record gives: V gene, D gene, J gene, clone size, CDR3 protein, CDR3 DNA. D genes are given only for firm matches. Some rows have no size entry. The others give once, few or many, or a class for an expanded clone.

V: TRBV4-2; D: TRBD2; J: TRBJ2-1; size: NA; CDR3: CASSHQTSGAYNEQFF; DNA: TGTGCCAGCAGCCATCAGACTAGCGGGGCCTACAATGAGCAGTTCTTC
V: TRBV23-1; D: TRBD1; J: TRBJ2-2; size: once; CDR3: CASNPGDRGNTGELFF; DNA: TGCGCCAGCAACCCCGGGGACAGGGGTAACACCGGGGAGCTGTTTTTT
V: TRBV15; D: NA; J: TRBJ1-4; size: NA; CDR3: CATSRVRVANEKLFF; DNA: TGTGCCACCAGCAGAGTGAGGGTAGCTAATGAAAAACTGTTTTTT
V: TRBV6-1; D: NA; J: TRBJ1-5; size: NA; CDR3: CASSENWGLSGPQHF; DNA: TGTGCCAGCAGTGAAAACTGGGGCCTCTCAGGGCCCCAGCATTTT
V: TRBV6-1; D: NA; J: TRBJ1-5; size: NA; CDR3: CAAREANNQPQHF; DNA: TGTGCTGCGCGGGAGGCCAACAATCAGCCCCAGCATTTT
V: TRBV2; D: TRBD2; J: TRBJ2-1; size: NA; CDR3: CASSGGPSGNNEQFF; DNA: TGTGCCAGCAGTGGAGGGCCTAGCGGTAACAATGAGCAGTTCTTC
V: TRBV5-4; D: NA; J: TRBJ2-5; size: NA; CDR3: CAIPGGGGVGETQYF; DNA: TGTGCCATCCCAGGAGGGGGGGGCGTGGGGGAGACCCAGTACTTC
V: TRBV18; D: NA; J: TRBJ2-3; size: NA; CDR3: CASSPRTTRSTDTQYF; DNA: TGTGCCAGCTCACCTCGGACTACCAGAAGCACAGATACGCAGTATTTT
V: TRBV6-4; D: TRBD1; J: TRBJ2-1; size: NA; CDR3: CASREQGAGEQFF; DNA: TGTGCCAGCAGGGAACAGGGGGCCGGTGAGCAGTTCTTC
V: TRBV7-2; D: NA; J: TRBJ2-3; size: few; CDR3: CASSSLPADTQYF; DNA: TGTGCCAGCAGCTCGTTGCCGGCAGATACGCAGTATTTT
V: TRBV5-1; D: NA; J: TRBJ2-7; size: once; CDR3: CASSIDREALYEQYF; DNA: TGCGCCAGCAGTATAGACAGGGAGGCACTTTACGAGCAGTACTTC
V: TRBV11-2; D: TRBD2; J: TRBJ2-2; size: once; CDR3: CASSLGLAGVNTGELFF; DNA: TGTGCCAGCAGCTTAGGACTAGCGGGGGTAAACACCGGGGAGCTGTTTTTT
V: TRBV19; D: TRBD2; J: TRBJ2-7; size: NA; CDR3: CASRPVASGSFYEQYF; DNA: TGTGCCAGTAGGCCAGTGGCCAGCGGGAGTTTTTACGAGCAGTACTTC
V: TRBV7-6; D: TRBD1; J: TRBJ2-7; size: NA; CDR3: CASSPLPTGGSTYEQYF; DNA: TGTGCCAGCAGCCCGCTACCTACAGGGGGTAGCACCTACGAGCAGTACTTC
V: TRBV13; D: NA; J: TRBJ1-1; size: NA; CDR3: CASSLFAENTEAFF; DNA: TGTGCCAGCAGCTTGTTTGCGGAGAACACTGAAGCTTTCTTT
V: TRBV7-6; D: NA; J: TRBJ1-4; size: NA; CDR3: CASSLGAYEKLFF; DNA: TGTGCCAGCAGCTTAGGGGCTTATGAAAAACTGTTTTTT
V: TRBV6-1; D: TRBD2; J: TRBJ2-3; size: NA; CDR3: CASSEETSGFGTQYF; DNA: TGTGCCAGCAGTGAGGAAACTAGCGGTTTTGGTACGCAGTATTTT
V: TRBV28; D: NA; J: TRBJ1-1; size: NA; CDR3: CASSPNRVGATEAFF; DNA: TGTGCCAGCAGCCCAAACAGGGTTGGGGCCACTGAAGCTTTCTTT
V: TRBV6-1; D: NA; J: TRBJ1-1; size: NA; CDR3: CASSPRVMNTEAFF; DNA: TGTGCCAGCAGTCCGCGTGTCATGAACACTGAAGCTTTCTTT
V: TRBV5-1; D: TRBD1; J: TRBJ1-1; size: once; CDR3: CASSFGGGLGAFF; DNA: TGCGCCAGCAGCTTTGGAGGGGGCTTAGGAGCTTTCTTT
V: TRBV15; D: NA; J: TRBJ2-1; size: NA; CDR3: CATSRDPDREQFF; DNA: TGTGCCACCAGCAGAGATCCGGACAGAGAGCAGTTCTTC